The following is a T cell receptor beta chain sequence with its context. Germline V lookup: CDR1 PRHDT, CDR2 FYEKMQ (reference sequence). V lost 1 base and J 2 bases, leaving 9 bases between the germline ends. This CDR3 region has 14 residues. Some clones are missing from TCRdb's copy, which holds only in-frame ones; the method was immunoSEQ multiplex PCR. The sample lists roughly 18,000 clones; about 88% were seen once. This entry belongs to a study of control samples from healthy donors and cancer patients. The specimen was PBMCs. This clonotype originated in a woman aged 55-69 years with head and neck cancer. The chain has TRBV13 and TRBJ2-7; D not certain. The CDR3 sequence: CASSLVDGTYEQYF. DNA for the CDR3: TGTGCCAGCAGCTTAGTAGATGGGACCTACGAGCAGTACTTC.